This TCR beta chain stems from a study of cytomegalovirus exposure and HLA in healthy donors. Healthy bone marrow donors made up the cohort. Donors were ostensibly healthy at sampling, although undocumented immune exposures were probable. For the donor in question, CMV serostatus went unrecorded. PCR involved 60 Vbeta and 13 Jbeta primers. Profiled with immunoSEQ multiplex PCR; TCRdb holds only in-frame clones, not every one. Among some 170,000 clones, 70% to 85% were seen once, and the ten largest hold about 2.5%. Germline-derived CDR1 and CDR2 are LNHDA and SQIVND (reference sequence). V was pared by 6 bases and J by 1 base, with 8 bases of the junction left unmatched. CDR3 size: 16 residues. Points from the study as a whole: The study assumed roughly uniform donor sequencing depth for presence/absence analyses.

This clone was observed once. The antigen remains unidentified. The clonotype comes from a human donor in good health. Sequenced material: PBMCs. This chain connects TRBV19 to TRBJ2-2; 7 nucleotides agree with TRBD2. This CDR3 reads CASSRGASGNTGELFF. DNA for the CDR3: TGTGCCAGTAGCCGGGGAGCTAGCGGGAACACCGGGGAGCTGTTTTTT.